The text below deals with one TCR beta chain. The antigen is undetermined. The sample is drawn from a study of T cells in pancreatic ductal adenocarcinoma. General study results and limits: This surgical cohort overrepresents the minority presenting with early-stage disease. Tumor samples had fewer productive templates and 6.5 to 10-fold fewer unique clonotypes than blood. Tumors hold more CD45RO+ effector T cells, which may bias toward lower diversity. Mean clonality was around 0.1 in tumors and 0.06 to 0.085 in blood, not significantly different.

CDR3 length equals 14 residues. V gave up 6 bases and J gave up 4 bases, with 12 bases separating them. Looked up from germline, CDR1 is KGHSH and CDR2 is LQKENI. TCRdb keeps only in-frame clones here, not all; method: immunoSEQ multiplex PCR. Of about 4,600 clones in the sample, approximately 62% were seen once. Selected pancreatic ductal adenocarcinoma patients had undergone surgery without neoadjuvant therapy. This rearrangement joins TRBV18 to TRBJ1-4, with D maybe TRBD1 (5 bases). Sequences were obtained from pancreatic tumor tissue. This sequence originates from a human donor with pancreatic ductal adenocarcinoma. The CDR3 sequence: CASSRGWLNEKLFF. The CDR3 coding sequence is TGTGCCAGCTCCCGGGGCTGGCTTAATGAAAAACTGTTTTTT.